A single sample gave rise to the 20 T cell receptor beta chains below, sequenced in a study of early stage breast cancer tumors. Some clones are missing from TCRdb's copy, which holds only in-frame ones; the method was immunoSEQ multiplex PCR. Found here are 45,000 to 50,000 clones, approximately 80% of them singletons; the top ten hold under 1.5%. The sequenced sample was blood. The source is a person aged 45 to 59 with breast cancer.

V is TRBV11-2 and J is TRBJ2-7; the match to TRBD1 covers 8 bases. V lost 1 base to trimming and J lost 3 bases; unmatched junction nucleotides: 8. Germline CDR1 reads SGHAT; CDR2 reads FQNNGV. This CDR3 has 16 amino acids. The CDR3 DNA sequence: TGTGCCAGCAGCTTAGTTTTTTTCGGACAGGGCTACGAGCAGTACTTC. Its protein product is CASSLVFFGQGYEQYF.

The chain joins TRBV19 to TRBJ2-6; D not certain. V was pared by 3 bases and J by 2 bases, with 8 bases between. The V gene's germline CDR1 is LNHDA and CDR2 SQIVND (reference sequence). The CDR3 extends over 15 amino acids. The CDR3 nucleotides are TGTGCCAGTAGTATGAGTACAGCTGGGGCCAACGTCCTGACTTTC. Protein product: CASSMSTAGANVLTF.

This chain joins TRBV21-1 and TRBJ2-3; the D call TRBD2 from the table was never checked on the DNA. TRBV21-1 is an annotated pseudogene. The CDR3 length is 16 residues. This CDR3 is CASSKVQTSGTDTQYF. CDR3 DNA: TGTGCCAGCAGCAAAGTTCAGACTAGCGGCACAGATACGCAGTATTTT.

V and J are TRBV5-4 and TRBJ1-5, with TRBD1 matching 10 bases. The CDR3 length is 18 residues. The J segment lost 5 bases and the V segment lost 3 bases, leaving 14 bases of the junction unmatched. CDR1 SGHNT and CDR2 YYREEE come from the germline V gene (reference sequence). CDR3 in amino acids: CASSYGTGEFDWDQPQHF. For the CDR3, the DNA is TGTGCCAGCAGCTACGGGACAGGGGAATTTGACTGGGATCAGCCCCAGCATTTT.

This chain uses TRBV5-4 with TRBJ2-3, with a weak D call TRBD1 (6 bases). The CDR3 has 14 amino acids. The V gene's germline CDR1 is SGHNT and CDR2 YYREEE (reference sequence). Trimming cost V 3 bases and J 2 bases, with 10 bases left between them. CDR3 sequence reads: CASSSQGYTDTQYF. In DNA form, the CDR3 reads TGTGCCAGCAGCTCTCAGGGGTACACAGATACGCAGTATTTT. Looking up the rest from reference TRBV5-4 and TRBJ2-3 gives the full variable domain: ETGVTQSPTHLIKTRGQQVTLRCSSQSGHNTVSWYQQALGQGPQFIFQYYREEENGRGNFPPRFSGLQFPNYSSELNVNALELDDSALYLCASSSQGYTDTQYFGPGTRLTVL.

This rearrangement joins TRBV29-1 to TRBJ2-3; 8 nucleotides align to TRBD2. V trimming: 3 bases; J trimming: 0 bases; junction bases outside the gene matches: 17. The CDR3 is 19 residues long. The germline CDR1 and CDR2 sequences are SQVTM and ANQGSEA. CDR3 DNA sequence: TGCAGCGTTGAGAGGTTAGCGGGGCCTTTTTTCTCTAGCACAGATACGCAGTATTTT. The encoded protein is CSVERLAGPFFSSTDTQYF.

Written as DNA, the CDR3 is TGTGCCAGCAGCTCAGGGGGCAGCTCCTACAATGAGCAGTTCTTC. As protein: CASSSGGSSYNEQFF. J is TRBJ2-1 and V is TRBV11-2, with TRBD1 matching over 8 bases. V was pared by 4 bases and J by 0 bases, with 2 bases of the junction left unmatched. CDR3 length: 15 residues. Germline V CDR1 and CDR2: SGHAT, FQNNGV.

This clone has a handful of counts. The chain employs TRBV11-2 and TRBJ1-2, with a possible D match to TRBD1 (5 bases). V was shortened by 4 bases and J by 3 bases, with 15 bases between the two germline ends. The germline gives CDR1 SGHAT, CDR2 FQNNGV. The CDR3 spans 15 residues. Here the CDR3 reads CASSSPGPQYYGYTF. CDR3 coding DNA: TGTGCCAGCAGCTCCCCGGGGCCCCAGTACTATGGCTACACCTTC.

The V call is TRBV29-1, the J call TRBJ2-3; no definite D call. V gave up 1 base and J gave up 5 bases, with 4 bases separating them. The germline V gene has CDR1 SQVTM and CDR2 ANQGSEA. The CDR3 runs to 11 residues. For the CDR3, the DNA is TGCAGCGTTGAAGGAGTAGATACGCAGTATTTT. It specifies CSVEGVDTQYF.

The chain has TRBV25-1 and TRBJ2-5; D gene ambiguous. The ends were cut back, 4 bases at V and 5 bases at J, with 17 bases in the middle. The CDR3 runs to 15 residues. In germline, CDR1 is MGHDK, CDR2 SYGVNS. CDR3 sequence: CASSAPLRREETQYF. CDR3 sequence (DNA): TGTGCCAGCAGTGCCCCCCTCCGACGCGAGGAGACCCAGTACTTC.

This chain joins TRBV7-2 and TRBJ2-2; perhaps TRBD2 as D (5 bases). V was shortened by 4 bases and J by 3 bases, with 9 bases between the two germline ends. In germline, CDR1 is SGHTA, CDR2 FQGNSA. The CDR3 is 14 amino acids. The CDR3 protein is CASSSDYYTGELFF. CDR3 DNA: TGTGCCAGCAGCTCTGACTACTACACCGGGGAGCTGTTTTTT. The complete variable domain, with remaining parts taken from reference TRBV7-2 and TRBJ2-2, reads GAGVSQSPSNKVTEKGKDVELRCDPISGHTALYWYRQSLGQGLEFLIYFQGNSAPDKSGLPSDRFSAERTGGSVSTLTIQRTQQEDSAVYLCASSSDYYTGELFFGEGSRLTVL.

The chain carries TRBV6-6 and TRBJ2-7; D not resolved. V lost 6 bases and J 0 bases, leaving 9 bases between the germline ends. CDR1 is MNHNY, CDR2 SVGAGI, per germline (reference sequence). The CDR3 consists of 13 residues. CDR3 sequence: CASRGSRSYEQYF. CDR3 DNA: TGTGCCAGCAGAGGGTCGCGCTCCTACGAGCAGTACTTC.

This chain joins TRBV7-2 and TRBJ1-6, with D possibly being TRBD1 (6 bases). This CDR3 has 16 residues. The germline V gene has CDR1 SGHTA and CDR2 FQGNSA. V lost 1 base to trimming and J lost 5 bases, with 12 bases between them. The CDR3 bases are TGTGCCAGCAGCTTAGTAGTGTCAGGGGATAATTCACCCCTCCACTTT. This codes for CASSLVVSGDNSPLHF.

The rearrangement links TRBV7-3 to TRBJ2-7; D remains unclear. V lost 2 bases and J 5 bases, leaving 13 bases between the germline ends. Germline CDR1 is SGHTA and CDR2 is FQGTGA. The CDR3 has 14 residues. CDR3 sequence (DNA): TGTGCCAGCAGCTTATCCCCCAGCGTGGACGAGCAGTACTTC. Its protein is CASSLSPSVDEQYF.

This clone was observed a few times. The chain employs TRBV29-1 and TRBJ1-1; 7 bases map to TRBD1. This CDR3 comprises 13 residues. CDR1 and CDR2 from the germline V gene are SQVTM and ANQGSEA. The J segment lost 1 base and the V segment lost 7 bases, leaving 6 bases of the junction unmatched. Written as DNA, the CDR3 is TGCAGCGCGGCGACAGGGACGAACACTGAAGCTTTCTTT. Its translation: CSAATGTNTEAFF.

The gene calls are TRBV9 and TRBJ2-4; 9 positions agree with TRBD2. Per the germline V gene, CDR1 is SGDLS and CDR2 is YYNGEE. After removal of 0 bases from V and 8 bases from J, the junction contained 3 bases not matched to a gene. CDR3 length: 14 residues. This CDR3 is CASSVDSGSDIQYF. In DNA form, the CDR3 reads TGTGCCAGCAGCGTAGATAGCGGGAGTGACATTCAGTACTTC.

The rearrangement joins TRBV18 to TRBJ2-3; D possibly corresponds to TRBD2 (5 bases). CDR1 KGHSH and CDR2 LQKENI come from the germline V gene. There are 15 residues in the CDR3. V was trimmed by 0 bases and J by 11 bases, leaving 18 bases between them. CDR3 residues: CASSPPGAQDRGQYF. DNA of the CDR3: TGTGCCAGCTCACCACCGGGAGCCCAGGATCGCGGGCAGTATTTT.

The V gene is TRBV5-6, the J gene TRBJ1-2, with D tentatively TRBD1 (5 bases). Per the germline V gene, CDR1 is SGHDT and CDR2 is YYEEEE. The CDR3 covers 13 residues. With 2 bases removed from V and 3 bases from J, the gap between germline ends came to 8 bases. The CDR3 reads CASSFGAYYGYTF. The CDR3 DNA reads as TGTGCCAGCAGCTTCGGGGCTTACTATGGCTACACCTTC.

J is TRBJ2-3 and V is TRBV19, with no clear D. The germline V gene encodes CDR1 LNHDA and CDR2 SQIVND (reference sequence). CDR3 size: 15 residues. V lost 6 bases to trimming and J lost 0 bases, with 13 bases between them. The CDR3 nucleotides are TGTGCCAGTAGCCCCTTCGACGCTAGCACAGATACGCAGTATTTT. It encodes CASSPFDASTDTQYF.

The rearrangement uses TRBV7-8 and TRBJ2-4, with unresolved D. The ends were cut back, 8 bases at V and 1 base at J, with 15 bases in the middle. The CDR3 is 15 amino acids. Germline values: CDR1 SGHVS, CDR2 FQNEAQ. The CDR3: CASSPYGKAKNIQYF. The CDR3 nucleotides are TGTGCCAGCTCCCCTTATGGGAAGGCCAAAAACATTCAGTACTTC.